The T cell receptor (beta chain) under discussion was sequenced for a study of blood T cell repertoires in COVID-19 (dated by TCRdb to 2020 to 2021). Regarding the complete study: Samples covering the acute and convalescent phases of COVID-19 were provided by collaborators in the United States, Italy and Spain. The prospective study material was composed of cDNA or gDNA derived from T cells, B-cell-depleted T cells, or PBMCs. Subjects who had been exposed to COVID-19, were actively infected with it, or had recovered from it provided the deeply sampled blood TCRbeta repertoires that made up the dataset. The repertoires were released in a freely available public database intended as a resource for research on the immune response to SARS-CoV-2. Samples were obtained from the ongoing ImmuneRACE study (first 160 participants) and from over 1,000 subjects provided by 6 global collaborators. A de-identified subject ID, COVID-19 status, age in years and sex were almost always included in the sample metadata. HLA class I and class II types, where available, came from metadata supplied by the sample provider rather than from assay-based typing. The paper's findings and limits, for the study overall: The quantity of clinical and demographic metadata differed by source and by participant and was supplied without curation.

CDR1 is given as LNHDA and CDR2 as SQIVND, both from the germline V gene (reference sequence). Trimming at the junction amounts to 6 bases on V and 3 bases on J, and the germline ends lie 18 bases apart. From its cysteine to its phenylalanine, the CDR3 spans 15 amino acids. Just the 45-base CDR3 DNA is kept, in frame starting at base 1. Participants in the prospective study were enrolled through a virtual design, were aged 18 to 89 years, and lived in about two dozen United States geographic areas. In the prospective study, cohorts were assigned on the basis of participant-reported clinical history obtained from a screening survey and a study questionnaire. In the prospective study, mobile phlebotomists collected whole blood, serum and a nasopharyngeal or oropharyngeal swab from each participant. Additional blood draws and questionnaires over an approximately 2-month period could optionally be provided by prospective study participants. Prospective study blood samples were shipped either frozen or at room temperature before DNA extraction.

The immunoSEQ Assay, a bias-controlled multiplex PCR, was used to amplify TCRbeta CDR3 regions from genomic DNA. In the source study's methods: Nucleated cell counts per sample were estimated from amplification of reference gene primers within the assay. Sequence reads were collapsed and filtered to measure the absolute abundance of every unique TCRbeta CDR3 rearrangement. For each sample, productive Simpson clonality was calculated as the square root of Simpson's diversity index across productive rearrangements. What TCRdb holds here is the immuneACCESS table cut down to in-frame rearrangements. Part of the clones is not present; checked against another copy, under half of the missing clones reflect an unresolved V gene, and the others are unexplained. Clone size and V and J calls were adopted from that table, with D and trimming inferred from the DNA. The sample table lists roughly 69,000 clones, approximately 80% of them with a count of one. Around 4% of the sample goes to the ten largest clones.

Worth noting for this clone: Its antigen is currently not known. No base qualities exist here, and no much larger clone lies one base off it.

Rearrangement joined TRBV19 to TRBJ2-7; a weak D assignment points to TRBD1 (6 bases agree). This TCR came from a middle-aged woman with acute COVID-19. The sequencing input was PBMCs or T cells enriched from blood (not recorded which). This receptor carries the CDR3 CASSQFHREYYEQYF. The sequenced DNA: TGTGCCAGTAGCCAGTTCCACAGGGAGTACTACGAGCAGTACTTC.